The clone carrying this TCR beta chain was picked up many times. Its target is unknown. These data belong to a study of identical twins. Study-wide results and caveats: In zero-insertion analyses, partial confounding could arise from invariant MAIT and iNKT cells. Conclusions leaned on cross-sectional statistical analysis and did not track the same donors over time. Fewer insertions were carried by abundant cord blood beta clonotypes, but none was seen in memory repertoires.

V lost 0 bases and J 4 bases, leaving 9 bases between the germline ends. This CDR3 is built from 15 residues. CDR1 is SEHNR, CDR2 FQNEAQ, per germline (reference sequence). TCRdb recomputed calls from the 5' RACE reads with MiXCR, one row per CDR3 protein. The sample records around 670,000 distinct CDR3 sequences, 6% to 6.5% being singletons. The source is a young man in good health. The V call is TRBV7-9, the J call TRBJ2-2; D is undetermined. The source material was naive T cells sorted from blood. CDR3: CASSLAGRFTGELFF. The CDR3 DNA reads as TGTGCCAGCAGCTTAGCCGGGCGCTTCACCGGGGAGCTGTTTTTT.